The rows below give T cell receptor beta chains drawn from one sample of a study of T cell responses to AZD1222 COVID-19 vaccine. TCRdb's table, derived via immunoSEQ multiplex PCR, lists solely in-frame clones and lacks some. Among 150,000 or so clones listed, around 83% were seen once. The sequenced sample was peripheral blood, obtained on day 0 of MenACWY control vaccination. These receptors all come from an adult in good health. The CDR3 runs from the conserved cysteine through the conserved F or W. Fields, in order: clone size, D gene, V gene, J gene, CDR3 DNA, CDR3 protein. D genes are given only for firm matches. Rows may omit the clone size; those that give it use once, few, many or a size class.

abundance: -; d_gene: TRBD1; v_gene: TRBV6-5; j_gene: TRBJ1-6; CDR3nt: TGTGCCAGCAGTTTCACGACAGGGGGTCATAATTCACCCCTCCACTTT; CDR3aa: CASSFTTGGHNSPLHF
abundance: -; d_gene: -; v_gene: TRBV7-7; j_gene: TRBJ2-1; CDR3nt: TGTGCCAGCAGCCCCTCCGTTGGCAGGGGAGGCGGTGAGCAGTTCTTC; CDR3aa: CASSPSVGRGGGEQFF
abundance: -; d_gene: -; v_gene: TRBV5-4; j_gene: TRBJ1-6; CDR3nt: TGTGCCAGCAGCGTTGCCGGGGGAAGGGGTCATAATTCACCCCTCCACTTT; CDR3aa: CASSVAGGRGHNSPLHF
abundance: once; d_gene: -; v_gene: TRBV7-9; j_gene: TRBJ1-1; CDR3nt: TGTGCCAGCAGCTTAGTTTTAAACACTGAAGCTTTCTTT; CDR3aa: CASSLVLNTEAFF
abundance: -; d_gene: -; v_gene: TRBV5-4; j_gene: TRBJ1-6; CDR3nt: TGTGCCAGCAGCTCCGACCTAGGGACGTATTCACCCCTCCACTTT; CDR3aa: CASSSDLGTYSPLHF
abundance: -; d_gene: -; v_gene: TRBV7-6; j_gene: TRBJ1-3; CDR3nt: TGTGCCAGCAGCTCCCAGGGAAGCTCTGGAAACACCATATATTTT; CDR3aa: CASSSQGSSGNTIYF
abundance: -; d_gene: -; v_gene: TRBV3-1/TRBV3-2; j_gene: TRBJ1-1; CDR3nt: TGTGCCAGCAGCCAAGTTAAGACCCCCTGGGGGAACACTGAAGCTTTCTTT; CDR3aa: CASSQVKTPWGNTEAFF
abundance: -; d_gene: -; v_gene: TRBV29-1; j_gene: TRBJ1-2; CDR3nt: TGCAGCGTCGCACACAGGGAGGACTATGGCTACACCTTC; CDR3aa: CSVAHREDYGYTF
abundance: -; d_gene: TRBD2; v_gene: TRBV7-8; j_gene: TRBJ2-1; CDR3nt: TGTGCCAGCAGCTTAGGACTAGCGGGGGATTACAATGAGCAGTTCTTC; CDR3aa: CASSLGLAGDYNEQFF
abundance: -; d_gene: -; v_gene: TRBV7-2; j_gene: TRBJ2-3; CDR3nt: TGTGCCAGCAGCTTAGCGGGGTCAAGAAAGGCAGATACGCAGTATTTT; CDR3aa: CASSLAGSRKADTQYF
abundance: -; d_gene: -; v_gene: TRBV14; j_gene: TRBJ1-1; CDR3nt: TGTGCCAGCACACAAGGGATGAACACTGAAGCTTTCTTT; CDR3aa: CASTQGMNTEAFF
abundance: -; d_gene: -; v_gene: TRBV19; j_gene: TRBJ2-3; CDR3nt: TGTGCCAGTAGCGGGAGCCGCACAGATACGCAGTATTTT; CDR3aa: CASSGSRTDTQYF
abundance: -; d_gene: -; v_gene: TRBV29-1; j_gene: TRBJ2-2; CDR3nt: TGCAGCGCCGGCGGGGCACGAAACACCGGGGAGCTGTTTTTT; CDR3aa: CSAGGARNTGELFF
abundance: once; d_gene: TRBD1; v_gene: TRBV5-1; j_gene: TRBJ1-2; CDR3nt: TGCGCCAGCAGCTTGGGATTCTGGGCGGGACAGGGGGCGTATTGGGATGGCTACACCTTC; CDR3aa: CASSLGFWAGQGAYWDGYTF
abundance: -; d_gene: TRBD1; v_gene: TRBV5-1; j_gene: TRBJ2-5; CDR3nt: TGCGCCAGCAGCTACGGACAGGGGCAAGAGACCCAGTACTTC; CDR3aa: CASSYGQGQETQYF
abundance: few; d_gene: -; v_gene: TRBV7-6; j_gene: TRBJ1-3; CDR3nt: TGTGCCAGCAGCTTAGCTCTTTTTTCTGGAAACACCATATATTTT; CDR3aa: CASSLALFSGNTIYF
abundance: -; d_gene: TRBD1; v_gene: TRBV15; j_gene: TRBJ1-6; CDR3nt: TGTGCCACCAGCAGAGATCAAACAGGGGGCTATTCACCCCTCCACTTT; CDR3aa: CATSRDQTGGYSPLHF
abundance: -; d_gene: -; v_gene: TRBV4-2; j_gene: TRBJ1-6; CDR3nt: TGTGCCAGCAGCCAAGCCATAATCTCACCCCTCCACTTT; CDR3aa: CASSQAIISPLHF
abundance: few; d_gene: -; v_gene: TRBV28; j_gene: TRBJ1-4; CDR3nt: TGTGCCAGCAGTCCGCACACCGCAACTAATGAAAAACTGTTTTTT; CDR3aa: CASSPHTATNEKLFF
abundance: once; d_gene: -; v_gene: TRBV29-1; j_gene: TRBJ2-1; CDR3nt: TGCAGCGTCGCCCGGGACCCCCCCCTTTTGGTCTTC; CDR3aa: CSVARDPPLLVF
abundance: -; d_gene: TRBD1; v_gene: TRBV6-5; j_gene: TRBJ2-5; CDR3nt: TGTGCCAGCAGTTATGACAGGGCCCAGTACTTC; CDR3aa: CASSYDRAQYF
abundance: -; d_gene: -; v_gene: TRBV5-6; j_gene: TRBJ1-3; CDR3nt: TGTGCCAGCAGCTTAACACCTTCTGGAAACACCATATATTTT; CDR3aa: CASSLTPSGNTIYF
abundance: -; d_gene: -; v_gene: TRBV6-1; j_gene: TRBJ1-6; CDR3nt: TGTGCCAGCAGTGAAGCGTCGGGAGGGGGAAGGTCACCCCTCCACTTT; CDR3aa: CASSEASGGGRSPLHF
abundance: -; d_gene: TRBD2; v_gene: TRBV3-1/TRBV3-2; j_gene: TRBJ2-7; CDR3nt: TGTGCCAGCGGGAGGGTAGGTTCCTACGAGCAGTACTTC; CDR3aa: CASGRVGSYEQYF
abundance: few; d_gene: -; v_gene: TRBV18; j_gene: TRBJ2-6; CDR3nt: TGTGCCAGCTCACCCAGGGGCTCTGGGGCCAACGTCCTGACTTTC; CDR3aa: CASSPRGSGANVLTF
abundance: -; d_gene: -; v_gene: TRBV6-5; j_gene: TRBJ1-3; CDR3nt: TGTGCCAGTCGACAAGGGGGCTCTGGAAACACCATATATTTT; CDR3aa: CASRQGGSGNTIYF
abundance: -; d_gene: -; v_gene: TRBV4-1; j_gene: TRBJ1-6; CDR3nt: TGCGCCAGCAGCCAAGATGGGATAGCCTATAATTCACCCCTCCACTTT; CDR3aa: CASSQDGIAYNSPLHF
abundance: few; d_gene: -; v_gene: TRBV10-3; j_gene: TRBJ2-5; CDR3nt: TGTGCCATCAGCAAAAGGGGAGAGACCCAGTACTTC; CDR3aa: CAISKRGETQYF
abundance: -; d_gene: TRBD2; v_gene: TRBV7-3; j_gene: TRBJ2-5; CDR3nt: TGTGCCAGCAGCCCGCGGACTAGCGGGGGGGCTGCGGAGACCCAGTACTTC; CDR3aa: CASSPRTSGGAAETQYF
abundance: -; d_gene: TRBD1; v_gene: TRBV5-4; j_gene: TRBJ1-2; CDR3nt: TGTGCCAGCAGTCCCCGGGTCGGGACAGGGTTTATGGGCTACACCTTC; CDR3aa: CASSPRVGTGFMGYTF
abundance: -; d_gene: TRBD1; v_gene: TRBV7-2; j_gene: TRBJ1-3; CDR3nt: TGTGCCAGCAGCTTAGGGTTTGGGGGACAGGGCAATCTTGGAAACACCATATATTTT; CDR3aa: CASSLGFGGQGNLGNTIYF
abundance: -; d_gene: -; v_gene: TRBV29-1; j_gene: TRBJ1-1; CDR3nt: TGCAGCGTTGCAAGGGGGAACACTGAAGCTTTCTTT; CDR3aa: CSVARGNTEAFF
abundance: once; d_gene: -; v_gene: TRBV19; j_gene: TRBJ2-1; CDR3nt: TGTGCCAGTGGGGACGGCCCCTACAATGAGCAGTTCTTC; CDR3aa: CASGDGPYNEQFF
abundance: -; d_gene: TRBD1; v_gene: TRBV19; j_gene: TRBJ1-5; CDR3nt: TGTGCCACTCAAGGACAGGGGGGACAGCCCCAGCATTTT; CDR3aa: CATQGQGGQPQHF
abundance: -; d_gene: -; v_gene: TRBV4-1; j_gene: TRBJ1-1; CDR3nt: TGCGCCAGCAGCCCGATACCGAACAGGGAAGTGGGGACTGAAGCTTTCTTT; CDR3aa: CASSPIPNREVGTEAFF
abundance: -; d_gene: -; v_gene: TRBV7-9; j_gene: TRBJ2-7; CDR3nt: TGTGCCAGCAGCTTAAGCAGGGGCGGCAACGAGCAGTACTTC; CDR3aa: CASSLSRGGNEQYF
abundance: -; d_gene: -; v_gene: TRBV6-5; j_gene: TRBJ1-5; CDR3nt: TGTGCCAGCAGTTCAATTGGCAATCAGCCCCAGCATTTT; CDR3aa: CASSSIGNQPQHF
abundance: few; d_gene: -; v_gene: TRBV27; j_gene: TRBJ2-1; CDR3nt: TGTGCCAGCAGTTTTCACGAGGGTGGGAGTGAGCAGTTCTTC; CDR3aa: CASSFHEGGSEQFF
abundance: -; d_gene: -; v_gene: TRBV5-1; j_gene: TRBJ1-1; CDR3nt: TGCGCCAGCAGTAAGGGTGCTATGAACACTGAAGCTTTCTTT; CDR3aa: CASSKGAMNTEAFF
abundance: once; d_gene: -; v_gene: TRBV5-1; j_gene: TRBJ1-1; CDR3nt: TGCGCCAGCAGCTTGGTGGACAAGAACACTGAAGCTTTCTTT; CDR3aa: CASSLVDKNTEAFF
abundance: -; d_gene: TRBD1; v_gene: TRBV28; j_gene: TRBJ1-3; CDR3nt: TGTGCCAGCAGTTTAACAGGGGCAGGAAACACCATATATTTT; CDR3aa: CASSLTGAGNTIYF
abundance: -; d_gene: -; v_gene: TRBV5-5; j_gene: TRBJ2-3; CDR3nt: TGTGCCAGCAGCTTGGATCGAAGGTTTAGCACAGATACGCAGTATTTT; CDR3aa: CASSLDRRFSTDTQYF
abundance: -; d_gene: TRBD2; v_gene: TRBV7-2; j_gene: TRBJ2-1; CDR3nt: TGTGCCAGCAGCCCCGGGGGGGCGGGGTACAATGAGCAGTTCTTC; CDR3aa: CASSPGGAGYNEQFF
abundance: once; d_gene: -; v_gene: TRBV5-4; j_gene: TRBJ2-3; CDR3nt: TGTGCCAGCAGGGGGGTCACAGATACGCAGTATTTT; CDR3aa: CASRGVTDTQYF
abundance: many; d_gene: -; v_gene: TRBV24-1; j_gene: TRBJ2-2; CDR3nt: TGTGCCACCAAACAAGGGACGAACACCGGGGAGCTGTTTTTT; CDR3aa: CATKQGTNTGELFF
abundance: -; d_gene: TRBD2; v_gene: TRBV2; j_gene: TRBJ2-2; CDR3nt: TGTGCCAGCAGTAGGACTAGCGGGAACACCGGGGAGCTGTTTTTT; CDR3aa: CASSRTSGNTGELFF
abundance: -; d_gene: TRBD2; v_gene: TRBV3-1/TRBV3-2; j_gene: TRBJ2-7; CDR3nt: TGTGCCAGCAGCCAAGCTCTAGCGGGGGGGCCGGGGGAGCAGTACTTC; CDR3aa: CASSQALAGGPGEQYF
abundance: -; d_gene: -; v_gene: TRBV3-1/TRBV3-2; j_gene: TRBJ2-5; CDR3nt: TGTGCCAGCAGCCAAGGCCCCGGAAGGGAGACCCAGTACTTC; CDR3aa: CASSQGPGRETQYF
abundance: -; d_gene: TRBD2; v_gene: TRBV11-2; j_gene: TRBJ2-5; CDR3nt: TGTGCCAGCAGCTTATTGGGGGGGTTGGAGACCCAGTACTTC; CDR3aa: CASSLLGGLETQYF
abundance: -; d_gene: -; v_gene: TRBV5-1; j_gene: TRBJ2-3; CDR3nt: TGCGCCAGCAGGCCATATCCCACTAGCACAGATACGCAGTATTTT; CDR3aa: CASRPYPTSTDTQYF
abundance: -; d_gene: TRBD2; v_gene: TRBV5-1; j_gene: TRBJ2-7; CDR3nt: TGCGCCAGCAGCTTCCAATACAGCGGGGGGCCCTCCTACGAGCAGTACTTC; CDR3aa: CASSFQYSGGPSYEQYF
abundance: medium-sized; d_gene: -; v_gene: TRBV19; j_gene: TRBJ2-1; CDR3nt: TGTGCCAGTAGTATAGCGGGGGCCCTGAGCTCCTACAATGAGCAGTTCTTC; CDR3aa: CASSIAGALSSYNEQFF
abundance: -; d_gene: -; v_gene: TRBV6-1; j_gene: TRBJ1-5; CDR3nt: TGTGCCAGCAGTGAATTGGACAGCTGGGGTCAGCCCCAGCATTTT; CDR3aa: CASSELDSWGQPQHF
abundance: -; d_gene: -; v_gene: TRBV15; j_gene: TRBJ2-5; CDR3nt: TGTGCCACCAGAGGAGAGGAAGAGGGCTGGGAAGTCCAAGAGACCCAGTACTTC; CDR3aa: CATRGEEEGWEVQETQYF
abundance: -; d_gene: -; v_gene: TRBV19; j_gene: TRBJ2-1; CDR3nt: TGTGCCAGTAGTATAAAGGGTCGAGAGGCAGACAATGAGCAGTTCTTC; CDR3aa: CASSIKGREADNEQFF